The 22 T cell receptor beta chains below come from one sample, sequenced in a study of PD-1 blockade in classical Hodgkin lymphoma. Generated by immunoSEQ multiplex PCR, the TCRdb table keeps only in-frame clones and is missing some. The sample holds about 97,000 clones, approximately 80% seen once. Each patient relapsed following autologous stem cell transplantation, and prior brentuximab vedotin exposure differed. The sample was peripheral blood mononuclear cells (PBMCs), taken at baseline. The receptor set was obtained from a human donor with classical Hodgkin lymphoma.

V and J are TRBV11-3 and TRBJ2-1; the D gene is possibly TRBD2 (6 bases). The ends were cut back, 2 bases at V and 5 bases at J, with 10 bases in the middle. The CDR3 runs 14 residues. Germline V gene sequence: CDR1 SGHNT, CDR2 YENEEA. CDR3: CASSLSSVHNEQFF. The CDR3 region has the DNA TGTGCCAGCAGCTTATCTAGCGTCCACAATGAGCAGTTCTTC.

The CDR3 spells CASSLVISGSYEQYF. As DNA, the CDR3 is TGCGCCAGCAGCTTGGTGATTAGCGGGAGCTACGAGCAGTACTTC. V gene TRBV5-1 combines with J gene TRBJ2-7; 9 positions match TRBD2. V shed 0 bases and J 3 bases; nucleotides not matched to a gene: 4. Germline V gene sequence: CDR1 SGHRS, CDR2 YFSETQ. This CDR3 has 15 residues.

The CDR3 sequence is CACHDRGRGLYGYTF. The CDR3 nucleotides are TGTGCCTGCCACGACAGGGGCAGGGGCCTCTATGGCTACACCTTC. The chain has TRBV30 and TRBJ1-2; 8 bases agree with TRBD1. V was clipped by 6 bases and J by 4 bases; unmatched bases: 13. This CDR3 spans 15 amino acids. CDR1 and CDR2 (germline): GTSNPN, SVGIG (reference sequence).

This clone was seen just once. This chain uses TRBV5-4 with TRBJ2-1; possible D gene TRBD2, 6 bases. Trimming took off 0 bases at V and 6 bases at J, with 7 bases between the two ends. Germline V gives CDR1 SGHNT, CDR2 YYREEE (reference sequence). This CDR3 spans 13 amino acids. CDR3 DNA: TGTGCCAGCAGCTTGGTGGGGGGCAATGAGCAGTTCTTC. Translated, it gives CASSLVGGNEQFF. The whole variable domain, filled in from reference TRBV5-4 and TRBJ2-1, reads ETGVTQSPTHLIKTRGQQVTLRCSSQSGHNTVSWYQQALGQGPQFIFQYYREEENGRGNFPPRFSGLQFPNYSSELNVNALELDDSALYLCASSLVGGNEQFFGPGTRLTVL.

For the CDR3, the DNA is TGTGCCAGCTCAGGCACTACCGGCTCTGGGGCCAACGTCCTGACTTTC. Encoded protein: CASSGTTGSGANVLTF. V is TRBV18 and J is TRBJ2-6; unclear D gene. CDR1 and CDR2 from the germline V gene are KGHSH and LQKENI. The CDR3 consists of 16 residues. V gave up 5 bases and J gave up 0 bases, with 11 bases separating them.

With respect to this clone: This may stem from a read error, because a much larger clone lies one nucleotide away. The chain joins TRBV11-1 to TRBJ2-7; TRBD1 matches 10 bases. Germline lookup yields CDR1 SGHAT and CDR2 FQDESV (reference sequence). This CDR3 has 15 residues. The CDR3 reads CVSSLADRGSYEQYF. DNA of the CDR3: TGTGTCAGCAGCTTAGCGGACAGGGGGTCCTACGAGCAGTACTTC.

This chain links TRBV7-7 with TRBJ2-1, with 8 positions matching TRBD1. CDR1 and CDR2 (germline): SSHAT, FNYEAQ (reference sequence). The CDR3 extends over 13 amino acids. The junction had 2 bases not matched to a gene; V was cut back by 5 bases and J by 5 bases. CDR3 bases: TGTGCCAGCAGCCGGGACAGGCACAATGAGCAGTTCTTC. It yields the protein CASSRDRHNEQFF.

CDR3 nucleotide sequence: TGTGCCAGCAAAGGAGCAGGGACTAGCACAGATACGCAGTATTTT. This gives the protein CASKGAGTSTDTQYF. This sequence joins TRBV6-5 and TRBJ2-3, with D tentatively TRBD2 (6 bases). The CDR3 is 15 amino acids. Germline V gives CDR1 MNHEY, CDR2 SVGAGI. V shed 7 bases and J shed 0 bases, with 14 bases lying between them.

The V call is TRBV11-2, the J call TRBJ1-6; D is undetermined. Germline-derived CDR1 and CDR2 are SGHAT and FQNNGV. The CDR3 spans 13 residues. V was cut by 6 bases and J by 9 bases, with 12 bases left in between. The CDR3 sequence: CASRQHFGSPLHF. DNA of the CDR3: TGTGCCAGCAGACAACATTTTGGTTCACCCCTCCACTTT.

The chain is built from TRBV10-3 and TRBJ2-1; 7 bases match TRBD2. The CDR3 sequence is 16 residues long. The germline V gene encodes CDR1 ENHRY and CDR2 SYGVKD. V shed 8 bases, J shed 0 bases, and the junction held 10 bases outside the gene matches. DNA of the CDR3: TGTGCCATCGAAGGCGGGAGTCGGAGCTCCTACAATGAGCAGTTCTTC. Residues: CAIEGGSRSSYNEQFF.

This clone showed up just once. The chain employs TRBV7-6 and TRBJ2-7, with unresolved D. The CDR3 is made up of 14 amino acids. V was trimmed by 5 bases and J by 0 bases, leaving 11 bases between them. Germline V CDR1 and CDR2: SGHVS, FNYEAQ. CDR3 amino acids: CASSPAGRSYEQYF. CDR3 DNA sequence: TGTGCCAGCAGCCCTGCTGGACGCTCCTACGAGCAGTACTTC.

The chain joins TRBV4-2 to TRBJ1-5; tentative D call: TRBD1 (6 bases). The CDR3 runs to 18 residues. Trimming removed 4 bases from V and 0 bases from J, with 19 bases in between. Germline V gene data show CDR1 as LGHNA and CDR2 as YNFKEQ. CDR3 amino acids: CASSPLGSTGYSNQPQHF. DNA of the CDR3: TGTGCCAGCAGCCCCCTTGGGTCGACAGGATATAGCAATCAGCCCCAGCATTTT.

The V gene is TRBV5-4, the J gene TRBJ2-3; D perhaps matches TRBD1 (6 bases). Germline lookup yields CDR1 SGHNT and CDR2 YYREEE (reference sequence). V shed 3 bases and J shed 6 bases, with 14 bases lying between them. The CDR3 totals 14 residues. CDR3 residues: CASSSITGSDTQYF. In nucleotides, the CDR3 is TGTGCCAGCAGCTCAATCACAGGGAGCGATACGCAGTATTTT.

This clone was seen a single time. The chain employs TRBV2 and TRBJ2-2; 7 positions agree with TRBD2. V was clipped by 4 bases and J by 6 bases; unmatched bases: 5. This CDR3 comprises 14 residues. Per the germline V gene, CDR1 is SNHLY and CDR2 is FYNNEI. The CDR3 nucleotides read TGTGCCAGCAGTGGACTAGCCAAGGCCGGGGAGCTGTTTTTT. As protein: CASSGLAKAGELFF.

J is TRBJ2-3 and V is TRBV11-2; 13 nucleotides agree with TRBD2. The CDR3 contains 16 residues. Germline trimming cut 5 bases from V and 2 bases from J; bases unmatched to any gene: 4. Germline V gene lookup returns CDR1 SGHAT and CDR2 FQNNGV. The CDR3 nucleotides read TGTGCCAGCAGCCATGGACTAGCGGGAGACACAGATACGCAGTATTTT. It encodes CASSHGLAGDTDTQYF.

This sequence joins TRBV5-1 and TRBJ2-5, with a tentative D call TRBD1 (6 bases). Germline CDR1 and CDR2: SGHRS and YFSETQ. The V and J ends lost 3 bases and 3 bases respectively, with 15 bases between them. The CDR3 has 15 amino acids. The CDR3 loop is CASSSEPGTKETQYF. The CDR3 DNA is TGCGCCAGCAGCTCCGAGCCCGGGACAAAAGAGACCCAGTACTTC.

This rearrangement joins TRBV4-3 to TRBJ2-1; 8 bases fit TRBD1. J was trimmed by 2 bases and V by 0 bases; bases with no gene match: 3. This CDR3 comprises 16 residues. Germline CDR1 LGHNA, CDR2 YSLEER. In nucleotides, the CDR3 is TGCGCCAGCAGCCAAGACCGACAGGGGACCTACAATGAGCAGTTCTTC. This sequence encodes CASSQDRQGTYNEQFF.

This clone was seen only once. The chain combines TRBV6-5 with TRBJ1-6, with unresolved D. Germline V gene data show CDR1 as MNHEY and CDR2 as SVGAGI. The CDR3 loop spans 13 amino acids. V lost 5 bases, J lost 7 bases, and 9 bases lay in between. The CDR3 loop reads CASSALQNSPLHF. Here the CDR3 DNA reads TGTGCCAGCAGTGCCTTACAGAATTCACCCCTCCACTTT.

V is TRBV7-3 and J is TRBJ2-7, with 7 bases identical to TRBD2. J lost 7 bases, V lost 3 bases, and 9 bases had no gene match. Germline CDR1 SGHTA, CDR2 FQGTGA. The CDR3 is 14 residues long. The CDR3 DNA reads TGTGCCAGCAGCTTGGGGGAGGGCCTAGGGGAGCAGTACTTC. Amino acid sequence: CASSLGEGLGEQYF.

The V and J genes are TRBV18 and TRBJ2-3; TRBD2 is a possible D gene (6 bases). V lost 3 bases, J lost 2 bases, and 15 bases lay in between. There are 16 residues in the CDR3. Germline CDR1 reads KGHSH; CDR2 reads LQKENI. The CDR3 here is CASSPSWRGDTDTQYF. The CDR3 DNA is TGTGCCAGCTCACCCAGCTGGCGGGGAGACACAGATACGCAGTATTTT.

The chain combines TRBV14 with TRBJ2-1, with 14 positions matching TRBD2. The junction had 5 bases not matched to a gene; V was cut back by 5 bases and J by 8 bases. The CDR3 consists of 15 residues. CDR1 is SGHDN, CDR2 FVKESK, per germline. CDR3 sequence (DNA): TGTGCCAGCAGCAAGGGACTAGCGGGAGTGGATGAGCAGTTCTTC. Translated: CASSKGLAGVDEQFF. The whole variable domain, filled in from reference TRBV14 and TRBJ2-1, reads EAGVTQFPSHSVIEKGQTVTLRCDPISGHDNLYWYRRVMGKEIKFLLHFVKESKQDESGMPNNRFLAERTGGTYSTLKVQPAELEDSGVYFCASSKGLAGVDEQFFGPGTRLTVL.

This clone was detected many times. The gene calls are TRBV27 and TRBJ1-2; 8 bases map to TRBD1. The V gene's germline CDR1 is MNHEY and CDR2 SMNVEV (reference sequence). The CDR3 covers 13 residues. The V and J ends lost 2 bases and 4 bases, in that order; junction bases with no gene match: 0. The CDR3 region is CASSLTGGYGYTF. DNA for the CDR3: TGTGCCAGCAGTTTAACAGGGGGCTATGGCTACACCTTC.